This TCR beta chain came from a study of blood T cells in healthy people across ages. A second about 7 to 11 cycle PCR used barcoded and J-beta primers. Each CDR3 protein is one row after TCRdb ran MiXCR on the 5' RACE reads. The profile shows 850,000 to 950,000 distinct CDR3 sequences, 29% of them singletons. The sample providers were healthy Caucasian people from Russia, aged about 6 to 95. Total RNA was extracted at no less than 5 micrograms per sample. In this sample, this clonotype turned up many times. Its antigen is unidentified. Notes on the study in general: A roughly linear age-dependent decrease characterized TCR beta diversity per million T cells. Investigators viewed diversity estimates from one million T cells as underestimates, the study reported.

Germline V gene data show CDR1 as SGHTA and CDR2 as FQGNSA. There are 16 residues in the CDR3. V dropped 5 bases and J dropped 0 bases, with 14 bases sitting between them. Sample: blood. The source is a woman of 80 years or more in good health. The chain combines TRBV7-2 with TRBJ2-1, with D perhaps matching TRBD1 or TRBD2 (5 bases each). The CDR3 DNA reads TGTGCCAGCAGCCAACGGGGCGGAAGCTCCTACAATGAGCAGTTCTTC. Amino acid sequence: CASSQRGGSSYNEQFF. Full variable domain (remainder filled in from reference TRBV7-2 and TRBJ2-1): GAGVSQSPSNKVTEKGKDVELRCDPISGHTALYWYRQSLGQGLEFLIYFQGNSAPDKSGLPSDRFSAERTGGSVSTLTIQRTQQEDSAVYLCASSQRGGSSYNEQFFGPGTRLTVL.